Below, one T cell receptor (beta chain) is given with its context. This CDR3 is built from 13 residues. Per the germline V gene, CDR1 is SEHNR and CDR2 is FQNEAQ (reference sequence). V lost 1 base and J lost 6, with 6 bases in between. Selected positively for CCR7 and CD45RO-negative, naive CD8 cells excluded terminally differentiated effector memory CD45RA+ cells. This specimen comes from a study of shared clonotypes between healthy human individuals. Generated by immunoSEQ multiplex PCR, the TCRdb table keeps only in-frame clones and is missing some. The sample has roughly 2 million clones; just under 95% are singletons.

The V call is TRBV7-9, the J call TRBJ2-2; no reliable D call. The TCR sequence derives from a man aged 18-30 years in good health. Sequences were obtained from naive CD8+ T cells sorted from blood. The CDR3 DNA is TGTGCCAGCAGCTTAGAGTTTTCCGGGGAGCTGTTTTTT. This encodes CASSLEFSGELFF.